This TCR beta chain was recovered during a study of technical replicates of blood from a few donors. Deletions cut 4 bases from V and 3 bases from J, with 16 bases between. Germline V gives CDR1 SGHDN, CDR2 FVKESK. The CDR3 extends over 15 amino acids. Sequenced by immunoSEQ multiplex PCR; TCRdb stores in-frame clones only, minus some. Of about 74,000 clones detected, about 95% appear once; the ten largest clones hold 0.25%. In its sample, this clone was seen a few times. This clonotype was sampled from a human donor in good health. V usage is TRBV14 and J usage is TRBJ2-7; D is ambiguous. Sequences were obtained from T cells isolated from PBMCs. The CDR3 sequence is CASSRTMTGRYEQYF. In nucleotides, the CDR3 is TGTGCCAGCAGCCGAACAATGACTGGCCGCTACGAGCAGTACTTC.